One and the same sample provided the 23 T cell receptor beta chains below, sequenced in a study of shared clonotypes between healthy human individuals. TCRdb keeps only in-frame clones here, not all; method: immunoSEQ multiplex PCR. The data show over a million clones, approximately 96% seen once. Sequencing used naive CD4+ T cells sorted from blood. Subset: CD45RA+ positively selected. The receptors come from a man between 25 and 39 years old in good health.

The chain has TRBV7-9 and TRBJ2-7, with 8 bases identical to TRBD1. The germline CDR1 and CDR2 sequences are SEHNR and FQNEAQ (reference sequence). CDR3 length: 17 residues. V trimming: 4 bases; J trimming: 0 bases; junction bases outside the gene matches: 11. In DNA, the CDR3 is TGTGCCAGCAGCTCCCAACATACACAGGGGGACTCCTACGAGCAGTACTTC. Translation gives CASSSQHTQGDSYEQYF.

The V gene is TRBV6-1, the J gene TRBJ2-7, with 9 bases matching TRBD2. Germline assignment: CDR1 MNHNS and CDR2 SASEGT. Trimming at V came to 7 bases and at J to 6 bases, leaving 13 bases not matched to a gene. This CDR3 comprises 15 residues. CDR3 sequence (DNA): TGTGCCAGCAAGTCTAGCGGGATTCGGCGTGTCGAGCAGTACTTC. Encoded protein: CASKSSGIRRVEQYF.

This rearrangement joins TRBV5-4 to TRBJ2-5; possibly TRBD1 or TRBD2 for D (5 bases each). V dropped 1 base and J dropped 8 bases, with 9 bases sitting between them. CDR1 is SGHNT and CDR2 is YYREEE in the germline V gene (reference sequence). The CDR3 is 12 residues long. The CDR3 nucleotides read TGTGCCAGCAGCTTGAGGGACCAAACCCAGTACTTC. This codes for CASSLRDQTQYF.

The V and J genes are TRBV4-2 and TRBJ2-1; D uncertain. The CDR3 extends over 13 amino acids. Germline V CDR1 and CDR2: LGHNA, YNFKEQ. The V gene lost 1 base and the J gene lost 6 bases, with 7 bases spanning the gap. CDR3 nucleotide sequence: TGTGCCAGCAGCCAAGCTGGGGTCAATGAGCAGTTCTTC. Encoded protein: CASSQAGVNEQFF.

The chain links TRBV4-1 to TRBJ2-5, with 7 bases identical to TRBD2. The CDR3 extends over 17 amino acids. Trimming removed 2 bases from V and 4 bases from J; junction bases left unmatched: 13. Germline CDR1 and CDR2: MGHRA and YSYEKL. The CDR3 sequence: CASSQRGRGKRGETQYF. The CDR3 region has the DNA TGCGCCAGCAGCCAACGGGGGAGGGGCAAAAGAGGAGAGACCCAGTACTTC.

The CDR3 protein is CASKRTGGDGYTF. The CDR3 DNA is TGTGCCAGCAAGCGGACAGGGGGCGATGGCTACACCTTC. The rearrangement uses TRBV6-5 and TRBJ1-2, with TRBD1 identical over 11 bases. The CDR3 is made up of 13 amino acids. Germline CDR1 reads MNHEY; CDR2 reads SVGAGI. The V gene end was trimmed by 7 bases and the J gene end by 6 bases; junction bases not matched to a gene: 4.

This clone was seen a single time. The rearrangement joins TRBV29-1 to TRBJ2-5; D is uncertain. Germline values: CDR1 SQVTM, CDR2 ANQGSEA. The CDR3 is 10 residues long. The V gene lost 6 bases and the J gene lost 5 bases, with 7 bases spanning the gap. The DNA of the CDR3 is TGCAGCGTCGGACGTGAGACCCAGTACTTC. Its translation: CSVGRETQYF.

This clone occurred once. The chain links TRBV28 to TRBJ2-1; tentative D call: TRBD2 (5 bases). The ends were cut back, 6 bases at V and 7 bases at J, with 13 bases in the middle. This CDR3 is built from 13 residues. Germline V gene data show CDR1 as MDHEN and CDR2 as SYDVKM. The CDR3 is CASSEGPDNEQFF. The CDR3 DNA reads TGTGCCAGCAGCGAGGGCCCGGATAATGAGCAGTTCTTC.

The rearrangement joins TRBV10-3 to TRBJ2-2; 10 nucleotides align to TRBD1. With V trimmed by 2 bases and J by 4 bases, 4 bases remained unmatched. This CDR3 has 16 residues. Germline loops: CDR1 ENHRY, CDR2 SYGVKD. Written as DNA, the CDR3 is TGTGCCATCAGTGAGAGGACAGGGGGTTCCACCGGGGAGCTGTTTTTT. Its protein product is CAISERTGGSTGELFF.

The V and J genes are TRBV5-1 and TRBJ2-5, with D perhaps TRBD1 (6 bases). CDR3 length: 13 residues. V lost 4 bases, J lost 5 bases, and 12 bases lay in between. The germline V gene encodes CDR1 SGHRS and CDR2 YFSETQ. The DNA for the CDR3 is TGCGCCAGCAGCACGGACAGTTGGGAGACCCAGTACTTC. It codes for CASSTDSWETQYF. The whole variable domain, filled in from reference TRBV5-1 and TRBJ2-5, reads KAGVTQTPRYLIKTRGQQVTLSCSPISGHRSVSWYQQTPGQGLQFLFEYFSETQRNKGNFPGRFSGRQFSNSRSEMNVSTLELGDSALYLCASSTDSWETQYFGPGTRLLVL.

Worth noting for this clone: A clone one base away is much larger, so this may be a read error. Other DNA sequences in the same sample also yield this CDR3. The V call is TRBV2, the J call TRBJ2-2; TRBD1 is a possible D gene (5 bases). The germline gives CDR1 SNHLY, CDR2 FYNNEI. There are 13 residues in the CDR3. Trimming took off 3 bases at V and 4 bases at J, with 6 bases between the two ends. In nucleotides, the CDR3 is TGTGCCAGCAGTGACAGGGCCACCGGGGAGCTGTTTTTT. It yields the protein CASSDRATGELFF.

The gene calls are TRBV28 and TRBJ2-3, with D possibly matching TRBD2 (5 bases). Trimming pared 2 bases from V and 4 bases from J, leaving 19 bases between. The CDR3 spans 17 residues. Germline assignment: CDR1 MDHEN and CDR2 SYDVKM. DNA of the CDR3: TGTGCCAGCAGTTTAAGGAACTTCCGGGATAGGGCAGATACGCAGTATTTT. Translated: CASSLRNFRDRADTQYF.

This rearrangement joins TRBV6-1 to TRBJ2-2, with TRBD1 matching over 9 bases. Germline V gene lookup returns CDR1 MNHNS and CDR2 SASEGT. With V trimmed by 5 bases and J by 0 bases, 1 base remained unmatched. There are 15 residues in the CDR3. The DNA of the CDR3 is TGTGCCAGCAGTTGGACAGGGGCGAACACCGGGGAGCTGTTTTTT. It yields the protein CASSWTGANTGELFF.

This clone was found once. An end of the junction does not agree with germline; a read error may underlie this. The chain combines TRBV5-1 with TRBJ2-2; a possible D gene is TRBD1 (6 bases). CDR3 length equals 13 residues. The germline CDR1 and CDR2 sequences are SGHRS and YFSETQ. CDR3 DNA sequence: TGCGCCAGCAGCTTGGAGTCCTCAGGGGAACTGTTTTTT. Encoded protein: CASSLESSGELFF.

This clone occurred once. The rearrangement uses TRBV5-1 and TRBJ2-3; 8 nucleotides line up with TRBD2. V gave up 3 bases and J gave up 2 bases; unmatched junction bases: 8. The germline gives CDR1 SGHRS, CDR2 YFSETQ. The CDR3 has 16 amino acids. In DNA form, the CDR3 reads TGCGCCAGCAGCTCCGGGACTAGAGGTTACACAGATACGCAGTATTTT. Its translation is CASSSGTRGYTDTQYF.

The chain joins TRBV28 to TRBJ2-1, with a possible D match to TRBD2 (5 bases). The V and J ends lost 5 bases and 8 bases respectively, with 19 bases between them. This CDR3 comprises 15 residues. Per the germline V gene, CDR1 is MDHEN and CDR2 is SYDVKM. CDR3 in amino acids: CASSLPGSTEDEQFF. The CDR3 bases are TGTGCCAGCAGTCTACCGGGCTCAACGGAGGATGAGCAGTTCTTC.

This clone has just one count. The chain has TRBV7-9 and TRBJ1-2; TRBD1 matches at 8 bases. V lost 7 bases to trimming and J lost 5 bases; unmatched junction nucleotides: 9. The CDR3 contains 14 residues. Germline CDR1 is SEHNR and CDR2 is FQNEAQ (reference sequence). In DNA form, the CDR3 reads TGTGCCAGCACAGGGACAGGTGTTTGGTATGGCTACACCTTC. Residues: CASTGTGVWYGYTF.

The chain links TRBV5-1 to TRBJ1-2; 7 bases are a match to TRBD1. Germline CDR1 and CDR2: SGHRS and YFSETQ. Trimming removed 4 bases from V and 6 bases from J; junction bases left unmatched: 9. CDR3 length: 14 amino acids. CDR3: CASSAITGDNGYTF. The CDR3 nucleotides read TGCGCCAGCAGCGCTATAACAGGGGATAATGGCTACACCTTC.

This chain links TRBV11-3 with TRBJ2-3; a possible D gene is TRBD2 (6 bases). The V end was cut by 4 bases, the J end by 2 bases, with 19 bases between. This CDR3 has 17 residues. Germline V gene lookup returns CDR1 SGHNT and CDR2 YENEEA. The CDR3 DNA is TGTGCCAGCAGCTCCAGTCTGGCTAGCGAGAACACAGATACGCAGTATTTT. It encodes CASSSSLASENTDTQYF. Full variable domain (remainder filled in from reference TRBV11-3 and TRBJ2-3): EAGVVQSPRYKIIEKKQPVAFWCNPISGHNTLYWYLQNLGQGPELLIRYENEEAVDDSQLPKDRFSAERLKGVDSTLKIQPAELGDSAVYLCASSSSLASENTDTQYFGPGTRLTVL.

The chain employs TRBV28 and TRBJ2-2; the D is unclear. Germline CDR1 reads MDHEN; CDR2 reads SYDVKM. V lost 8 bases and J 4 bases, leaving 14 bases between the germline ends. The CDR3 has 14 residues. Here the CDR3 reads CASHGRMPTGELFF. The CDR3 DNA sequence: TGTGCCAGCCACGGAAGGATGCCCACCGGGGAGCTGTTTTTT.

The chain combines TRBV12-5 with TRBJ2-2, with TRBD2 as a possible D gene (6 bases). Trimming left V 5 bases short and J 3 bases short, with 16 bases between. Germline-derived CDR1 and CDR2 are LGHNT and FRNRAP. There are 16 residues in the CDR3. This chain's CDR3 is CASGASRGSDTGELFF. CDR3 bases: TGTGCTAGTGGTGCCTCTCGGGGGTCGGACACCGGGGAGCTGTTTTTT.

This chain joins TRBV14 and TRBJ1-1; D might be TRBD1 (6 bases). V was trimmed by 4 bases and J by 0 bases, leaving 21 bases between them. Germline V CDR1 and CDR2: SGHDN, FVKESK. The CDR3 is made up of 18 amino acids. CDR3 in DNA: TGTGCCAGCAGCCGAGCTCGAGGGGGACCCCCCATGAACACTGAAGCTTTCTTT. Its protein is CASSRARGGPPMNTEAFF.

In this sample, this clone turned up once. The J gene is TRBJ1-1, the V gene TRBV2; D is unresolved. Trimming took 7 bases from V and 0 from J, leaving 6 bases between them. CDR3 length equals 12 residues. The V gene's germline CDR1 is SNHLY and CDR2 FYNNEI. In DNA, the CDR3 is TGTGCCAGCATAAGACTGAACACTGAAGCTTTCTTT. The encoded protein is CASIRLNTEAFF.